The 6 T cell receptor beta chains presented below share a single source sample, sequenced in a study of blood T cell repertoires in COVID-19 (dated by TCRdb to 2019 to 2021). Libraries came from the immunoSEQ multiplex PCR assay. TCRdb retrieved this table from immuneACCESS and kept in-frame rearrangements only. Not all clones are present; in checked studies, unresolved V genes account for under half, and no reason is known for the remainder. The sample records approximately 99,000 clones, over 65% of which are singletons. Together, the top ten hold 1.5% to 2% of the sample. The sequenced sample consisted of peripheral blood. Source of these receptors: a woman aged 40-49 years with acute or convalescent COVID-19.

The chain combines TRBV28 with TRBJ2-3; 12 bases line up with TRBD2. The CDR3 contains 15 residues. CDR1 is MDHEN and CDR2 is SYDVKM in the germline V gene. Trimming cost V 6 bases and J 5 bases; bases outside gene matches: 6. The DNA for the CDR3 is TGTGCCAGCAGCCCTAGCGGGGGGGCGGTAGATACGCAGTATTTT. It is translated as CASSPSGGAVDTQYF.

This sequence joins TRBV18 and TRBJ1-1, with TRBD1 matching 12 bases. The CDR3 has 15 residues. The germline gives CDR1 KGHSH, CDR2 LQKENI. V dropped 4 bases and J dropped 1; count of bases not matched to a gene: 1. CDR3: CASSRDRGQNTEAFF. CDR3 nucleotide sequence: TGTGCCAGCTCACGGGACAGGGGGCAGAACACTGAAGCTTTCTTT.

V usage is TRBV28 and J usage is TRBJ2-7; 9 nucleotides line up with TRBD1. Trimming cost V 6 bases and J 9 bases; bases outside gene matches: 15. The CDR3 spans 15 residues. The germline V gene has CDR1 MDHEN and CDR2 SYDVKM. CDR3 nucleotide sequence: TGTGCCAGCAGGGTGACAGGGGGTGTCGAAAAGGCGCAGTACTTC. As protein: CASRVTGGVEKAQYF. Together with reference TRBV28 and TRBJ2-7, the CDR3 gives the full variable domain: DVKVTQSSRYLVKRTGEKVFLECVQDMDHENMFWYRQDPGLGLRLIYFSYDVKMKEKGDIPEGYSVSREKKERFSLILESASTNQTSMYLCASRVTGGVEKAQYFGPGTRLTVT.

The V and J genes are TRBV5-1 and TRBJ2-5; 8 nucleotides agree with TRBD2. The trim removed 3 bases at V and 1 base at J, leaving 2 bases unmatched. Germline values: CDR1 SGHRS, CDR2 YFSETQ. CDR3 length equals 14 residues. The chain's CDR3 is CASSSGGAQETQYF. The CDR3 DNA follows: TGCGCCAGCAGCTCCGGGGGGGCCCAAGAGACCCAGTACTTC. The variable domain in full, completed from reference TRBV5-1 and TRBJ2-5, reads KAGVTQTPRYLIKTRGQQVTLSCSPISGHRSVSWYQQTPGQGLQFLFEYFSETQRNKGNFPGRFSGRQFSNSRSEMNVSTLELGDSALYLCASSSGGAQETQYFGPGTRLLVL.

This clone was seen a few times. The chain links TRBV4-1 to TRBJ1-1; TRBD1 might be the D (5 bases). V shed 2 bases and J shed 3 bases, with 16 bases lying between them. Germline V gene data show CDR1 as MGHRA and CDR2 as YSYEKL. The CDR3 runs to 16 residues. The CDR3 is CASSQTGTPEDTEAFF. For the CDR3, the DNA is TGCGCCAGCAGCCAAACCGGGACTCCTGAGGACACTGAAGCTTTCTTT.

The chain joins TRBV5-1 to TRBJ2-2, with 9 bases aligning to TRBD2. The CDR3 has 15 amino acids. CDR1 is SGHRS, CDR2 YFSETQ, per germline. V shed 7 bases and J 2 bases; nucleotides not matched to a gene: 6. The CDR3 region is CASRTAGGNTGELFF. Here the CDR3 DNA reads TGCGCCAGCCGGACAGCGGGGGGTAACACCGGGGAGCTGTTTTTT.